A single sample is the source of the 7 T cell receptor beta chains below, sequenced in a study of glioma-infiltrating T cells. Amplification of TCR alpha and beta CDR3 regions from RNA used iRepertoire nested multiplex PCR. MiXCR, run by TCRdb on the multiplex PCR reads, gives a single entry per CDR3 protein. The table records 300,000 to 400,000 distinct CDR3 sequences, about 40% of them present only once. The sequencing sample was made of glioma tissue, nonneoplastic brain tissue, or PBMCs (not recorded which). The source is a human donor with low-grade glioma or glioblastoma, undergoing nonglioma brain surgery, or in good health (not recorded which).

This clonotype occurred a few times. Without the conserved terminal phenylalanine or tryptophan, this CDR3 likely stems from a read error. This chain links TRBV28 with TRBJ2-1; no definite D call. The CDR3 sequence is 15 residues long. CDR1 and CDR2 (germline): MDHEN, SYDVKM. The ends were cut back, 5 bases at V and 6 bases at J, with 17 bases in the middle. In DNA, the CDR3 is TGTGCCAGCAGTCGCCGAGTATCCAGTTCCAATGAGCAGTTCCTC. Protein sequence: CASSRRVSSSNEQFL.

The genes are TRBV5-5 and TRBJ2-1; tentative D call: TRBD1 (5 bases). This CDR3 region has 16 residues. CDR1 and CDR2 from the germline V gene are SGHKS and YYEKEE (reference sequence). V was trimmed by 4 bases and J by 0 bases, leaving 14 bases between them. CDR3 amino acids: CASSPTQVSSYNEQFF. The CDR3 bases are TGTGCCAGCAGCCCTACACAGGTGAGCTCCTACAATGAGCAGTTCTTC.

Concerning this clonotype itself: A read error may explain this, as a much larger clone is one base away. The chain is built from TRBV20-1 and TRBJ1-1; 12 nucleotides agree with TRBD1. Germline-derived CDR1 and CDR2 are DFQATT and SNEGSKA (reference sequence). CDR3 length equals 14 residues. DNA for the CDR3: TGCGGTGCTAGTGGGACAGGGGGCAAGACTGAAGCTTTCTTT. This codes for CGASGTGGKTEAFF.

The chain couples TRBV10-1 to TRBJ2-2, with a possible D match to TRBD2 (6 bases). Germline assignment: CDR1 WNHNN and CDR2 SYGVQD (reference sequence). Deletions cut 7 bases from V and 0 bases from J, with 18 bases between. This CDR3 is built from 17 residues. The CDR3 spells CASIGGGEDTNTGELFF. In DNA form, the CDR3 reads TGCGCCAGCATAGGTGGCGGGGAAGATACGAACACCGGGGAGCTGTTTTTT.

This clonotype was found a few times. The chain uses TRBV7-9 and TRBJ2-7; D possibly corresponds to TRBD1 (6 bases). CDR1 and CDR2 from the germline V gene are SEHNR and FQNEAQ (reference sequence). The V end lost 4 bases, the J end lost 3 bases, and 16 bases lay between the germline ends. This CDR3 comprises 15 residues. The CDR3 protein is CASSYDTDSYYEQYF. CDR3 nucleotide sequence: TGTGCCAGCAGCTACGACACGGACAGTTACTACGAGCAGTACTTC.

This clonotype has only one observation. At one boundary the junction diverges from the germline segment, which might be a read error. The chain links TRBV7-9 to TRBJ2-7, with D perhaps TRBD1 (6 bases). The CDR3 length is 14 residues. The germline V gene has CDR1 SEHNR and CDR2 FQNEAQ (reference sequence). The CDR3 nucleotides read TGTGCCAGCAGCTTAGTGGGGGCTTCCTACGAGCAGTGCTTC. Residues: CASSLVGASYEQCF. The variable domain in full, with the rest retrieved from reference TRBV7-9 and TRBJ2-7, is DTGVSQNPRHKITKRGQNVTFRCDPISEHNRLYWYRQTLGQGPEFLTYFQNEAQLEKSRLLSDRFSAERPKGSFSTLEIQRTEQGDSAMYLCASSLVGASYEQCFGPGTRLTVT.

Turning to this clonotype: The junction departs from germline at one end; a sequencing error may be responsible. The chain employs TRBV20-1 and TRBJ1-1; weak D call: TRBD1 (5 bases). Per germline, CDR1 DFQATT and CDR2 SNEGSKA (reference sequence). The CDR3 extends over 13 amino acids. The CDR3 bases are TGCAGTGCTGGTCAGGGAACGAACACTGAAGCTTCCTTT. Translating it yields CSAGQGTNTEASF.